This TCR beta chain is from a study of Graves' ophthalmopathy and Graves' hyperthyroidism. Excluded were patients with other autoimmune diseases, uncontrolled infections, pregnancy or lactation. Trimming left V 5 bases short and J 0 bases short, with 13 bases between. The CDR3 consists of 15 residues. TCR beta CDR3 amplification used RNA transcripts. Scientists carried out first-round RT-PCR using HTBI primers and then a second-round multiplex PCR. TCRdb re-analysed the multiplex PCR reads in MiXCR, keeping a single row per CDR3 protein. Of about 380,000 distinct CDR3 sequences in the sample, over 15% were seen once. This clonotype was counted at least ten times. Its antigen is as yet unknown. Study-level points and caveats: This model predicted ophthalmopathy progression (sensitivity 70% to 71%, specificity 72% to 80%).

What was sequenced was peripheral blood. The TCR was taken from a woman between 18 and 29 years old with stable Graves' hyperthyroidism. The chain combines TRBV12-3 or TRBV12-4 with TRBJ1-1, with D possibly TRBD1 on 6 matching bases. Here the CDR3 reads CASSVHRVMNTEAFF. The DNA for the CDR3 is TGTGCCAGCAGTGTGCACAGGGTTATGAACACTGAAGCTTTCTTT.